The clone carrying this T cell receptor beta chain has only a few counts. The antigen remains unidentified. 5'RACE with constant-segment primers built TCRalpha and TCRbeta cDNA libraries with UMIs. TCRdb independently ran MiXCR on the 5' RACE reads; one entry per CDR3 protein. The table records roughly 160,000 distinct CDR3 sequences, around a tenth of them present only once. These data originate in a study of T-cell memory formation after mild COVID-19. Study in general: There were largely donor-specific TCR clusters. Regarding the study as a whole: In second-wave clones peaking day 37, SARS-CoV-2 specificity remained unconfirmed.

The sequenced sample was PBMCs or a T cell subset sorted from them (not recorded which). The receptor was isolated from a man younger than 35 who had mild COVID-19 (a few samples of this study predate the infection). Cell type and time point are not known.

CDR3: CSARRVGSHLLGELFF. CDR3 sequence (DNA): TGCAGTGCTAGAAGGGTCGGGAGTCACTTGCTCGGGGAGCTGTTTTTT. The rearrangement uses TRBV20-1 and TRBJ2-2, with D possibly being TRBD2 (6 bases). Germline V lookup: CDR1 DFQATT, CDR2 SNEGSKA (reference sequence). CDR3 length: 16 residues. Trimming cost V 2 bases and J 7 bases, with 20 bases left between them.